Sequencing of this T cell receptor (beta chain) was carried out in a study of CXCR4 blockade with PD-1 therapy in pancreatic cancer. Repertoires were generated with immunoSEQ multiplex PCR, while TCRdb's copy carries only in-frame clones and drops some. The sample consists of over 2,500 clones, about half of them appearing once. Study-level points and caveats: Intratumoral clonality (mean approximately 0.15) exceeded healthy blood (about 0.05) but did not track survival.

No neoadjuvant therapy was given before resection to the patients supplying these archived tumor blocks. Between the trimmed V and J ends, which lost 7 bases and 0 bases, there was a span of 9 bases. This CDR3 is 13 amino acids long. Germline loops: CDR1 MNHGY, CDR2 SAAAGT. In this sample, this clone turned up a few times. Its antigen is not known. J is TRBJ1-2 and V is TRBV6-8; D remains unclear. Sequenced input: tumor tissue. This TCR was sampled from a human donor with pancreatic ductal adenocarcinoma. The CDR3 coding sequence is TGTGCCAGCACGAGGAACTCTAACTATGGCTACACCTTC. This codes for CASTRNSNYGYTF.